This record covers a single T cell receptor beta chain. The antigen is not known. The data originate from a study of cytomegalovirus exposure and HLA in healthy donors. Trimming shortened V by 4 bases and J by 4 bases, and 4 bases separated the two germline ends. Germline V gene lookup returns CDR1 SEHNR and CDR2 FQNEAQ (reference sequence). This CDR3 is built from 11 residues. Study findings and constraints: In all likelihood, a cluster of highly shared sequence variants was a sequencing artifact.

The PCR used 60 Vbeta and 13 Jbeta primers. The data were produced by immunoSEQ multiplex PCR, yet TCRdb's version contains in-frame clones alone and is incomplete. The sample lists some 40,000 clones, about 74% seen once, with roughly 6.3% in the top ten. This clonotype was sampled from a man younger than 45 in good health and CMV-seronegative. Sequenced: PBMCs. This chain uses TRBV7-9 with TRBJ1-1; no firm D call. The CDR3 DNA reads as TGTGCCAGCAGCTCGAGCACTGAAGCTTTCTTT. Its protein is CASSSSTEAFF.